This T cell receptor (beta chain) was profiled in a study of blood T cells in healthy people across ages. A J-beta primer mix and a sample-barcoded 5' primer were used in a second PCR of roughly 6 to 11 cycles. Per-sample output comprised a minimum of 3 million paired-end reads containing CDR3. TCRdb independently ran MiXCR on the 5' RACE reads; one entry per CDR3 protein. The data hold a few hundred thousand distinct CDR3 sequences, with 50% to 60% observed a single time. The CDR3 has 14 amino acids. Trimming stripped 2 bases from V and 7 bases from J, with 12 bases between. Germline V gene sequence: CDR1 MNHEY, CDR2 SVGEGT.

The source is a man aged 55 to 70 in good health. The chain couples TRBV6-2 or TRBV6-3 to TRBJ1-5; D ambiguous. Sequencing was performed on blood. The CDR3 spells CASSYPHFGQPQHF. Written as DNA, the CDR3 is TGTGCCAGCAGTTACCCCCATTTCGGGCAGCCCCAGCATTTT.